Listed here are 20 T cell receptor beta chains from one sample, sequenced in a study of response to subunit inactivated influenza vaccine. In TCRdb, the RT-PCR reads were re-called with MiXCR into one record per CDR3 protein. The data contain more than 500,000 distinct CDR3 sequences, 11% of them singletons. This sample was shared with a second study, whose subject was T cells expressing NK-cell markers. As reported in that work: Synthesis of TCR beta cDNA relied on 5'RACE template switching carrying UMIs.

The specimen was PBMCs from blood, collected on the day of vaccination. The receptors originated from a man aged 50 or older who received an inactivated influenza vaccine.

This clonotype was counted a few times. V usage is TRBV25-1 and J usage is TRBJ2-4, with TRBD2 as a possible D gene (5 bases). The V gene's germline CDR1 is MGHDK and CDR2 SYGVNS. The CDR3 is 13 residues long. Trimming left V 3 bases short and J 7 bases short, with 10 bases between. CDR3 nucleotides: TGTGCCAGCAGTGAGGGTCAGCGGAACATTCAGTACTTC. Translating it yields CASSEGQRNIQYF.

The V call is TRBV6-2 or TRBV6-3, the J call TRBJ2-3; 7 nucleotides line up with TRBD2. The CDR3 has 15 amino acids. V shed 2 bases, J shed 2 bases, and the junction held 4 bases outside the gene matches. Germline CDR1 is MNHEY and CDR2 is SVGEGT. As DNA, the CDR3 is TGTGCCAGCAGTTACGGGACTACTGTCACAGATACGCAGTATTTT. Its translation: CASSYGTTVTDTQYF.

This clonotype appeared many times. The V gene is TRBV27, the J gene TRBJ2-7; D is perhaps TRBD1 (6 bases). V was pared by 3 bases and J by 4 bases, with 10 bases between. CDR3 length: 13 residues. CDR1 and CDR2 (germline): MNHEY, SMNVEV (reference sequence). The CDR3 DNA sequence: TGTGCCAGCAGTTTCTTGGGGGCTTACGAGCAGTACTTC. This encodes CASSFLGAYEQYF.

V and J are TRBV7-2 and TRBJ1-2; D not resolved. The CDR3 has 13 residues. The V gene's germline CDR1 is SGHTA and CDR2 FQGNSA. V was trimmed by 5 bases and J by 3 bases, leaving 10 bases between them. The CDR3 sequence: CASSPRTYYGYTF. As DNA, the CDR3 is TGTGCCAGCAGCCCTCGGACCTACTATGGCTACACCTTC.

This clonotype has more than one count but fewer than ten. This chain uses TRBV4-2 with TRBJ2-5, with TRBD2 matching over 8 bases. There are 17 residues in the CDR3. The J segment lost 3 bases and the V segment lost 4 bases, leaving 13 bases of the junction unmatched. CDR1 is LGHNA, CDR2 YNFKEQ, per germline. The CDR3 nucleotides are TGTGCCAGCAGCCCACACAGAGCGGGAGTACGTGAAGAGACCCAGTACTTC. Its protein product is CASSPHRAGVREETQYF.

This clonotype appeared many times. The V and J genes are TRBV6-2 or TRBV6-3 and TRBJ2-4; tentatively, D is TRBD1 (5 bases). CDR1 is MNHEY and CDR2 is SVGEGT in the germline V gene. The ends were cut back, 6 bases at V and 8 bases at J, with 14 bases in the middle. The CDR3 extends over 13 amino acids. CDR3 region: CASSGHGVDIQYF. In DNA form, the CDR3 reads TGTGCCAGCAGCGGACATGGCGTGGACATTCAGTACTTC.

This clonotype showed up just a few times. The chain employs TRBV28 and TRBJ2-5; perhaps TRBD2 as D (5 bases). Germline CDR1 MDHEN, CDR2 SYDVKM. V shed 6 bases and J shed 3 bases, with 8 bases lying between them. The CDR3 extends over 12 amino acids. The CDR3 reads CASSQREETQYF. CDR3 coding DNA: TGTGCCAGCAGCCAGAGGGAAGAGACCCAGTACTTC.

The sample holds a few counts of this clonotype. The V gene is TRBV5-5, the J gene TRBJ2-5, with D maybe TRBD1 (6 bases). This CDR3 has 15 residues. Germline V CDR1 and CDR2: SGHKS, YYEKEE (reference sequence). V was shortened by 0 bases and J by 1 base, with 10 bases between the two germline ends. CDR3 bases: TGTGCCAGCAGCTTGGACAGGGTGGTCCAAGAGACCCAGTACTTC. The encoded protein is CASSLDRVVQETQYF. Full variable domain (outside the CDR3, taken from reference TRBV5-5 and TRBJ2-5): DAGVTQSPTHLIKTRGQQVTLRCSPISGHKSVSWYQQVLGQGPQFIFQYYEKEERGRGNFPDRFSARQFPNYSSELNVNALLLGDSALYLCASSLDRVVQETQYFGPGTRLLVL.

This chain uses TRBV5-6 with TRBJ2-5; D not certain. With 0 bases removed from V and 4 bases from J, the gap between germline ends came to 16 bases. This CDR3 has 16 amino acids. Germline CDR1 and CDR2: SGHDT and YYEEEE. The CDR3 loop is CASSLVAGTIGETQYF. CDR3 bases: TGTGCCAGCAGCTTGGTCGCAGGCACCATCGGAGAGACCCAGTACTTC.

The CDR3 reads CASSDPGQGLETQYF. The CDR3 DNA reads as TGTGCCAGCAGTGATCCGGGACAGGGGTTAGAGACCCAGTACTTC. The genes are TRBV25-1 and TRBJ2-5, with 10 bases that match TRBD1. Germline V gene data show CDR1 as MGHDK and CDR2 as SYGVNS. The CDR3 loop spans 15 amino acids. V dropped 3 bases and J dropped 4; count of bases not matched to a gene: 5.

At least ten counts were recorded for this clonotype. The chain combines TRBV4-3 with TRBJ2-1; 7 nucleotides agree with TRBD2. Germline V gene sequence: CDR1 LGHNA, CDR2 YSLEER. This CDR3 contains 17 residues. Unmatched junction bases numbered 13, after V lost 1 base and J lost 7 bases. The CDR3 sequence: CASSQGSLLADENEQFF. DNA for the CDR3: TGCGCCAGCAGCCAAGGATCCCTGCTAGCGGACGAAAATGAGCAGTTCTTC.

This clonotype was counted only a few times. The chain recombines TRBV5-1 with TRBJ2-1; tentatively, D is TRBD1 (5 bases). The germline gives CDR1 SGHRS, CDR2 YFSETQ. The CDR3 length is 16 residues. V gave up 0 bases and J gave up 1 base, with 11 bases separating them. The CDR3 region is CASSLGGAGSYNEQFF. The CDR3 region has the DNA TGCGCCAGCAGCTTGGGGGGCGCAGGTTCCTACAATGAGCAGTTCTTC.

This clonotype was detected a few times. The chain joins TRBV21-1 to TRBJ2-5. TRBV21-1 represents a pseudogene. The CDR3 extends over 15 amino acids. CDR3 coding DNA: TGTGCCAGCAGCTTAGACCAGAAGCAGCAAGAGACCCAGTACTTC. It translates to CASSLDQKQQETQYF.

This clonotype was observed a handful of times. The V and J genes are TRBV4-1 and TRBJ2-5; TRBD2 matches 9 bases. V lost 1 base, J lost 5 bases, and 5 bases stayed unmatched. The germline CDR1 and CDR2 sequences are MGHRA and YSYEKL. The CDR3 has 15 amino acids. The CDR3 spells CASSQVTSGGETQYF. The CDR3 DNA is TGCGCCAGCAGCCAAGTAACAAGCGGGGGGGAGACCCAGTACTTC.

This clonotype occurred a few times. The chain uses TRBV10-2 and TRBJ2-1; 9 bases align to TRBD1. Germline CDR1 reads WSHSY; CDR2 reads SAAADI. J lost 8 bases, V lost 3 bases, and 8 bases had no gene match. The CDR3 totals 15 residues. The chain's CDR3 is CASSDRGQGWDEQFF. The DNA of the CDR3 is TGCGCCAGCAGTGATCGGGGACAGGGATGGGATGAGCAGTTCTTC.

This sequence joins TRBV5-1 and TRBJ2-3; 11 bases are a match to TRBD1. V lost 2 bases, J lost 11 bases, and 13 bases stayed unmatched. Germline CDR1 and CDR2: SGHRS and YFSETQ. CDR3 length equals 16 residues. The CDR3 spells CASSFRTGGPAVRQYF. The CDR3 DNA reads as TGCGCCAGCAGCTTCAGGACAGGGGGCCCAGCGGTCCGGCAGTATTTT.

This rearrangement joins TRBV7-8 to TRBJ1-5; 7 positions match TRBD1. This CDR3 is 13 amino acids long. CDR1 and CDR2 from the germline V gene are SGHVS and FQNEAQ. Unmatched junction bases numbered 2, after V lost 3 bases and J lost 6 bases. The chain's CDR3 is CASSFTGVQPQHF. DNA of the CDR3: TGTGCCAGCAGCTTCACAGGGGTTCAGCCCCAGCATTTT.

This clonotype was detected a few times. The CDR3 protein is CSALKHTGANEQYF. The CDR3 nucleotides read TGCAGTGCTCTAAAACATACAGGGGCCAACGAGCAGTACTTC. The V call is TRBV20-1, the J call TRBJ2-7; 7 bases fit TRBD1. The J segment lost 5 bases and the V segment lost 5 bases, leaving 12 bases of the junction unmatched. The CDR3 sequence is 14 residues long. The germline V gene encodes CDR1 DFQATT and CDR2 SNEGSKA (reference sequence).

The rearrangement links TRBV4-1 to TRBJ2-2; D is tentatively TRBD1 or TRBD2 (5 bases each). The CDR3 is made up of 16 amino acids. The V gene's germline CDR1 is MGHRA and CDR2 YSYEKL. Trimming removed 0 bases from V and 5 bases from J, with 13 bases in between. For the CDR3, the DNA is TGCGCCAGCAGCCAAGAATCGGGGCTCCCGACCGGGGAGCTGTTTTTT. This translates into CASSQESGLPTGELFF.

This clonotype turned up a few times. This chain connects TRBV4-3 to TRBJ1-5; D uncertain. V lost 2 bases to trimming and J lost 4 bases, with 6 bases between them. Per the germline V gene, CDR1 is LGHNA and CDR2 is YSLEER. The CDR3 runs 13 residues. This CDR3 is CASSQTFNQPQHF. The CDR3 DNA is TGCGCCAGCAGCCAAACTTTTAATCAGCCCCAGCATTTT.